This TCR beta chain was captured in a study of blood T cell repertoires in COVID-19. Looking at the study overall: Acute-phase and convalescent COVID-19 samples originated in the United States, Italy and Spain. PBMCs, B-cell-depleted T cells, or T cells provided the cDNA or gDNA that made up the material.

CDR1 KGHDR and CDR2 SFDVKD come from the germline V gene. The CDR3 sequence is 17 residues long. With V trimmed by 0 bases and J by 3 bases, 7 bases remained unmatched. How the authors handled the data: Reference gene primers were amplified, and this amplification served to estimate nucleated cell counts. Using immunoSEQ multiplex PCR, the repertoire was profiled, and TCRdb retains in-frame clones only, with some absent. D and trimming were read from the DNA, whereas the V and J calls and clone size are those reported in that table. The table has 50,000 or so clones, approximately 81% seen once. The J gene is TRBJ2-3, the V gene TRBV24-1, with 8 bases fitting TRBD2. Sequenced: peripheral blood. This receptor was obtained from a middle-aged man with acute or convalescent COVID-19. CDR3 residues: CATSDLSASGRTDTQYF. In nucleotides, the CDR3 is TGTGCCACCAGTGATTTGTCGGCTAGCGGGCGGACAGATACGCAGTATTTT.